This T cell receptor beta chain was identified in a study of cytomegalovirus exposure and HLA in healthy donors. Study outcomes and limitations: A few chains linked to CMV were shown in vitro to be specific for CMV antigens. For most TCR sequences rarity was the rule, although some public TCRs occurred in many donors.

V shed 0 bases and J shed 0 bases, with 12 bases lying between them. Germline lookup yields CDR1 GTSNPN and CDR2 SVGIG (reference sequence). The CDR3 covers 17 residues. Of note for this clone: Antigen: not known.

Here immunoSEQ multiplex PCR was the method, and the copy in TCRdb shows in-frame clones only, minus some. The profile covers 150,000 to 200,000 clones, with 81% appearing a single time and around 1.2% taken by the ten largest. Sequencing was done on a sample of PBMCs. The clonotype originates from a woman under 40 in good health and CMV-seronegative. This chain joins TRBV30 and TRBJ1-6; a possible D gene is TRBD1 (5 bases). For the CDR3, the DNA is TGTGCCTGGAGTGTACAGGTCCTCAGCTCCTATAATTCACCCCTCCACTTT. As protein: CAWSVQVLSSYNSPLHF.